The 28 T cell receptor beta chains below come from one sample, sequenced in a study of cytomegalovirus exposure and HLA in healthy donors. This PCR relied on a set of 60 Vbeta primers and 13 Jbeta primers. The assay was immunoSEQ multiplex PCR, and TCRdb's table has in-frame clones only and misses some. The table lists about 98,000 clones, 70% to 80% of them singletons, with around 17% in the top ten. Source material: PBMCs. These TCRs come from a man between 60 and 70 years old in good health and CMV-seropositive.

The chain couples TRBV7-6 to TRBJ2-3; 7 nucleotides match TRBD1. This CDR3 is 14 amino acids long. The trim removed 1 base at V and 10 bases at J, leaving 8 bases unmatched. The germline V gene has CDR1 SGHVS and CDR2 FNYEAQ. CDR3 residues: CASSLGSGTESQYF. In nucleotides, the CDR3 is TGTGCCAGCAGCTTAGGCTCCGGGACAGAGTCGCAGTATTTT.

The CDR3 loop is CASSHSIREGNAIYF. The CDR3 DNA reads as TGTGCCAGCAGCCACTCCATCAGGGAGGGGAACGCCATATATTTT. This rearrangement joins TRBV13 to TRBJ1-3, with D perhaps matching TRBD1 (5 bases). V lost 5 bases and J 11 bases, leaving 22 bases between the germline ends. This CDR3 contains 15 residues. Germline CDR1 and CDR2: PRHDT and FYEKMQ (reference sequence). Drawing the rest from reference TRBV13 and TRBJ1-3, the complete variable domain is AAGVIQSPRHLIKEKRETATLKCYPIPRHDTVYWYQQGPGQDPQFLISFYEKMQSDKGSIPDRFSAQQFSDYHSELNMSSLELGDSALYFCASSHSIREGNAIYFGEGSWLTVV.

This rearrangement joins TRBV2 to TRBJ1-2; D remains ambiguous. The CDR3 runs to 12 residues. Germline V gives CDR1 SNHLY, CDR2 FYNNEI. V lost 4 bases and J 8 bases, leaving 11 bases between the germline ends. The DNA of the CDR3 is TGTGCCAGCAGTGTAGGGTCGGGGGGCTACACCTTC. Residues: CASSVGSGGYTF.

V and J are TRBV19 and TRBJ2-6; tentative D call: TRBD1 (5 bases). Germline V gene lookup returns CDR1 LNHDA and CDR2 SQIVND (reference sequence). This CDR3 region has 18 residues. The ends were cut back, 0 bases at V and 0 bases at J, with 12 bases in the middle. Here the CDR3 reads CASSIEPTVRSGANVLTF. The CDR3 bases are TGTGCCAGTAGTATAGAGCCGACAGTTCGCTCTGGGGCCAACGTCCTGACTTTC.

The chain links TRBV19 to TRBJ2-1; 9 nucleotides match TRBD1. CDR1 and CDR2 (germline): LNHDA, SQIVND (reference sequence). Trimming at V came to 2 bases and at J to 7 bases, leaving 15 bases not matched to a gene. The CDR3 loop spans 18 amino acids. DNA for the CDR3: TGTGCCAGTAGTATAATAATGGGGACAGGGAGTCTCAGAAATGAGCAGTTCTTC. It translates to CASSIIMGTGSLRNEQFF.

The rearrangement joins TRBV7-8 to TRBJ2-3; 9 positions match TRBD2. Trimming at V came to 1 base and at J to 5 bases, leaving 10 bases not matched to a gene. The CDR3 sequence is 17 residues long. The germline CDR1 and CDR2 sequences are SGHVS and FQNEAQ. In DNA, the CDR3 is TGTGCCAGCAGCTTAGTCGCGGGGCGGGGGGGCCAAGATACGCAGTATTTT. This codes for CASSLVAGRGGQDTQYF.

This chain connects TRBV7-9 to TRBJ1-2; no clear D gene. Deletions cut 6 bases from V and 6 bases from J, with 20 bases between. Germline V gives CDR1 SEHNR, CDR2 FQNEAQ (reference sequence). This CDR3 comprises 15 residues. CDR3 DNA: TGTGCCAGCAGAGTAGTGGGTGGAGGGTTGGATGGCTACACCTTC. As protein: CASRVVGGGLDGYTF. Together with reference TRBV7-9 and TRBJ1-2, the CDR3 gives the full variable domain: DTGVSQNPRHKITKRGQNVTFRCDPISEHNRLYWYRQTLGQGPEFLTYFQNEAQLEKSRLLSDRFSAERPKGSFSTLEIQRTEQGDSAMYLCASRVVGGGLDGYTFGSGTRLTVV.

In this sample, this clone turned up a few times. The rearrangement uses TRBV19 and TRBJ2-7, with 9 bases that match TRBD2. The V gene end was trimmed by 5 bases and the J gene end by 3 bases; junction bases not matched to a gene: 14. Germline-derived CDR1 and CDR2 are LNHDA and SQIVND (reference sequence). The CDR3 consists of 17 residues. This CDR3 is CASSPRVFGGGGYEQYF. The DNA for the CDR3 is TGTGCCAGTAGTCCCCGGGTATTCGGCGGGGGGGGCTACGAGCAGTACTTC.

This chain uses TRBV19 with TRBJ2-7; 9 bases line up with TRBD1. V shed 5 bases and J 2 bases; nucleotides not matched to a gene: 4. Germline values: CDR1 LNHDA, CDR2 SQIVND (reference sequence). The CDR3 is 14 amino acids. The CDR3 DNA reads TGTGCCAGTAGTGGTTACAGGGGGCCCTACGAGCAGTACTTC. Translated: CASSGYRGPYEQYF.

The chain uses TRBV6-5 and TRBJ1-1; 8 nucleotides align to TRBD1. With V trimmed by 2 bases and J by 4 bases, 3 bases remained unmatched. This CDR3 spans 14 amino acids. Germline CDR1 reads MNHEY; CDR2 reads SVGAGI. CDR3 amino acids: CASSYQGAVTEAFF. The CDR3 DNA follows: TGTGCCAGCAGTTACCAGGGGGCAGTCACTGAAGCTTTCTTT.

The chain is built from TRBV6-5 and TRBJ2-2; 8 bases fit TRBD1. After removal of 5 bases from V and 4 bases from J, the junction contained 6 bases not matched to a gene. This CDR3 has 15 amino acids. Germline CDR1 and CDR2: MNHEY and SVGAGI. CDR3 protein: CASSRTGLSTGELFF. The DNA for the CDR3 is TGTGCCAGCAGTCGGACAGGGCTGAGCACCGGGGAGCTGTTTTTT.

This clone showed up just a few times. This chain links TRBV27 with TRBJ2-2, with TRBD1 as a possible D gene (6 bases). The V gene lost 1 base and the J gene lost 1 base, with 7 bases spanning the gap. The germline V gene encodes CDR1 MNHEY and CDR2 SMNVEV (reference sequence). There are 15 residues in the CDR3. The CDR3 DNA sequence: TGTGCCAGCAGTTTATGGGGGCTGAACACCGGGGAGCTGTTTTTT. Its protein product is CASSLWGLNTGELFF.

V is TRBV7-9 and J is TRBJ2-3; tentatively, D is TRBD2 (5 bases). From germline, CDR1 is SEHNR and CDR2 FQNEAQ (reference sequence). With 4 bases removed from V and 7 bases from J, the gap between germline ends came to 24 bases. CDR3 length: 17 amino acids. CDR3 protein: CASSSWRALPHTNTQYF. The DNA for the CDR3 is TGTGCCAGCAGCTCCTGGCGGGCCCTCCCGCACACTAATACGCAGTATTTT.

The chain has TRBV5-4 and TRBJ2-1, with 8 bases fitting TRBD1. Germline CDR1 reads SGHNT; CDR2 reads YYREEE (reference sequence). With V trimmed by 2 bases and J by 5 bases, 3 bases remained unmatched. This CDR3 region has 14 residues. In nucleotides, the CDR3 is TGTGCCAGCAGCTTCCAGGGGGCAAACAATGAGCAGTTCTTC. Translation gives CASSFQGANNEQFF.

The V and J genes are TRBV7-8 and TRBJ2-1; D is perhaps TRBD1 (6 bases). The CDR3 is 14 amino acids. V gave up 5 bases and J gave up 8 bases, with 16 bases separating them. Germline assignment: CDR1 SGHVS and CDR2 FQNEAQ. CDR3 region: CASSPDRFRDEQFF. As DNA, the CDR3 is TGTGCCAGCAGCCCCGACAGGTTTCGGGATGAGCAGTTCTTC.

This clone was seen only once. A junction boundary mismatches the germline segment, possibly from a read error. The chain couples TRBV13 to TRBJ1-2, with a possible D match to TRBD1 (6 bases). The CDR3 consists of 16 residues. In germline, CDR1 is PRHDT, CDR2 FYEKMQ (reference sequence). This CDR3 is CASSLALTGNNHGYTF. DNA of the CDR3: TGTGCCAGCAGCTTAGCCCTGACAGGAAATAACCATGGCTACACCTTC.

This clone was counted once. The chain employs TRBV19 and TRBJ1-1; tentatively, D is TRBD1 (6 bases). CDR3 length: 15 amino acids. Looked up from germline, CDR1 is LNHDA and CDR2 is SQIVND (reference sequence). Trimming left V 2 bases short and J 8 bases short, with 18 bases between. The CDR3: CASSIPGQIRREAFF. The CDR3 bases are TGTGCCAGTAGTATACCCGGACAGATAAGACGGGAAGCTTTCTTT.

The V call is TRBV27, the J call TRBJ2-3; tentative D call: TRBD2 (6 bases). This CDR3 spans 15 amino acids. Deletions cut 5 bases from V and 8 bases from J, with 20 bases between. CDR1 and CDR2 from the germline V gene are MNHEY and SMNVEV (reference sequence). The chain's CDR3 is CASSPPGLGGGTQYF. DNA for the CDR3: TGTGCCAGCAGTCCTCCCGGATTGGGAGGAGGTACGCAGTATTTT.

The chain recombines TRBV13 with TRBJ2-5, with 10 bases matching TRBD1. The length of the CDR3 is 15 residues. V lost 5 bases and J lost 4; bases outside the gene matches: 7. Per germline, CDR1 PRHDT and CDR2 FYEKMQ (reference sequence). CDR3 in DNA: TGTGCCAGCAGCATCGGACAGGGGGAAGGAGAGACCCAGTACTTC. The encoded protein is CASSIGQGEGETQYF. The full variable domain, in which reference TRBV13 and TRBJ2-5 provide the parts outside the CDR3, is AAGVIQSPRHLIKEKRETATLKCYPIPRHDTVYWYQQGPGQDPQFLISFYEKMQSDKGSIPDRFSAQQFSDYHSELNMSSLELGDSALYFCASSIGQGEGETQYFGPGTRLLVL.

This clone appeared a single time. V and J are TRBV11-1 and TRBJ2-5, with unresolved D. The closer fit of TRBJ2-7 to the DNA end suggests the J call may be wrong. The CDR3 sequence is 11 residues long. Looked up from germline, CDR1 is SGHAT and CDR2 is FQDESV (reference sequence). The CDR3 reads CASSLMGEQYF. DNA of the CDR3: TGTGCCAGCAGCTTAATGGGCGAGCAGTACTTC.

This chain links TRBV6-6 with TRBJ1-4, with D tentatively TRBD1 (5 bases). CDR1 and CDR2 (germline): MNHNY, SVGAGI (reference sequence). The CDR3 runs 14 residues. V was trimmed by 2 bases and J by 7 bases, leaving 11 bases between them. The CDR3 region is CASSYGQGSEKLFF. The CDR3 nucleotides are TGTGCCAGCAGTTACGGGCAGGGAAGTGAAAAACTGTTTTTT.

The chain links TRBV5-8 to TRBJ1-6; D is unresolved. The CDR3 totals 18 residues. Germline V lookup: CDR1 SGHTS, CDR2 YDEGEE. V lost 0 bases and J 9 bases, leaving 22 bases between the germline ends. In nucleotides, the CDR3 is TGTGCCAGCAGCTTGGGAATGATTCTATCCTGGAGCACTTCACCCCTCCACTTT. Translated: CASSLGMILSWSTSPLHF.

The chain recombines TRBV11-2 with TRBJ1-2; D possibly corresponds to TRBD1 (6 bases). Trimming removed 5 bases from V and 8 bases from J, with 15 bases in between. From germline, CDR1 is SGHAT and CDR2 FQNNGV. The CDR3 spans 13 residues. The CDR3 sequence: CASSATGFFGYTF. CDR3 sequence (DNA): TGTGCCAGCAGCGCGACAGGCTTCTTCGGCTACACCTTC.

This chain links TRBV7-8 with TRBJ2-1, with D perhaps TRBD2 (6 bases). Germline loops: CDR1 SGHVS, CDR2 FQNEAQ. This CDR3 is 16 amino acids long. V was trimmed by 1 base and J by 3 bases, leaving 13 bases between them. DNA for the CDR3: TGTGCCAGCAGCTTAGTAGCTAGCGTAGTCTACAATGAGCAGTTCTTC. This sequence encodes CASSLVASVVYNEQFF.

In DNA, the CDR3 is TGCGCCAGCAGCTTGGCTACAACGAACAGCGAGCAGTACTTC. Its protein product is CASSLATTNSEQYF. The V call is TRBV5-1, the J call TRBJ2-7; D ambiguous. The germline gives CDR1 SGHRS, CDR2 YFSETQ. The CDR3 totals 14 residues. Trimming stripped 0 bases from V and 6 bases from J, with 13 bases between.

The chain joins TRBV5-6 to TRBJ1-4; D gene unclear. Germline V gives CDR1 SGHDT, CDR2 YYEEEE. With 10 bases removed from V and 6 bases from J, the gap between germline ends came to 19 bases. The CDR3 has 14 amino acids. CDR3 nucleotides: TGTGCCCCCCTCCTAGCACGGTCTCATGAAAAACTGTTTTTT. Residues: CAPLLARSHEKLFF.

This sequence joins TRBV6-6 and TRBJ2-3; a weak D match, TRBD2 (5 bases). This CDR3 region has 16 residues. Trimming removed 0 bases from V and 5 bases from J, with 15 bases in between. Germline loops: CDR1 MNHNY, CDR2 SVGAGI (reference sequence). CDR3 nucleotides: TGTGCCAGCAGTTACTCGGTGGTAGCACGGGGAGATACGCAGTATTTT. Translated: CASSYSVVARGDTQYF.

The chain uses TRBV6-5 and TRBJ2-1; 9 bases are shared with TRBD1. After removal of 2 bases from V and 9 bases from J, the junction contained 11 bases not matched to a gene. The CDR3 totals 16 residues. Germline CDR1 MNHEY, CDR2 SVGAGI. CDR3 residues: CASSYKSGTGKGEQFF. The CDR3 nucleotides read TGTGCCAGCAGTTACAAGTCCGGGACAGGGAAGGGTGAGCAGTTCTTC.